The 12 T cell receptor beta chains below all came from one sample that was sequenced in a study of T-cell reconstitution after alpha-beta-depleted transplantation in children. Unique molecular identifiers tagged the TCRbeta library. TCRdb recomputed calls from the PCR reads with MiXCR, one row per CDR3 protein. This table has around 680,000 distinct CDR3 sequences, around a sixth appearing once. This sample comprised PBMCs from the stem cell graft donor, obtained from the stem cell graft. The receptors were sampled from a human donor who donated a stem cell graft to a child with acute myeloid leukemia.

The chain carries TRBV11-2 and TRBJ1-1; TRBD1 agrees at 9 bases. Germline CDR1 is SGHAT and CDR2 is FQNNGV. J lost 5 bases, V lost 6 bases, and 4 bases had no gene match. There are 13 residues in the CDR3. The CDR3 is CASRLQGATEAFF. As DNA, the CDR3 is TGTGCCAGCAGGCTACAGGGGGCGACTGAAGCTTTCTTT. Full variable domain (outside the CDR3, taken from reference TRBV11-2 and TRBJ1-1): EAGVAQSPRYKIIEKRQSVAFWCNPISGHATLYWYQQILGQGPKLLIQFQNNGVVDDSQLPKDRFSAERLKGVDSTLKIQPAKLEDSAVYLCASRLQGATEAFFGQGTRLTVV.

This clonotype was counted between two and nine times. The genes are TRBV13 and TRBJ1-5; D is perhaps TRBD1 (6 bases). V was shortened by 5 bases and J by 6 bases, with 11 bases between the two germline ends. CDR1 and CDR2 (germline): PRHDT, FYEKMQ (reference sequence). The CDR3 loop spans 13 amino acids. CDR3 amino acids: CASSQTGIQPQHF. The CDR3 nucleotides are TGTGCCAGCAGCCAAACAGGGATTCAGCCCCAGCATTTT.

This clonotype was counted a single time. This chain links TRBV18 with TRBJ2-7, with D unclear. The CDR3 sequence is 13 residues long. The V end lost 1 base, the J end lost 3 bases, and 7 bases lay between the germline ends. Germline V gives CDR1 KGHSH, CDR2 LQKENI. CDR3: CASSPQNGYEQYF. DNA for the CDR3: TGTGCCAGCTCACCACAGAACGGCTACGAGCAGTACTTC. Looking up the rest from reference TRBV18 and TRBJ2-7 gives the full variable domain: NAGVMQNPRHLVRRRGQEARLRCSPMKGHSHVYWYRQLPEEGLKFMVYLQKENIIDESGMPKERFSAEFPKEGPSILRIQQVVRGDSAAYFCASSPQNGYEQYFGPGTRLTVT.

This clonotype appeared many times. V is TRBV20-1 and J is TRBJ1-1; D gene unclear. V was pared by 6 bases and J by 1 base, with 6 bases between. CDR3 length equals 11 residues. From germline, CDR1 is DFQATT and CDR2 SNEGSKA (reference sequence). The CDR3 region is CSARQNTEAFF. The DNA for the CDR3 is TGCAGTGCCCGACAGAACACTGAAGCTTTCTTT.

This clonotype has ten or more counts. The rearrangement joins TRBV27 to TRBJ1-1, with 11 bases identical to TRBD1. The germline V gene encodes CDR1 MNHEY and CDR2 SMNVEV (reference sequence). This CDR3 is built from 15 residues. V trimming: 5 bases; J trimming: 3 bases; junction bases outside the gene matches: 5. The CDR3 region has the DNA TGTGCCAGCAGTCTTGGGACAGGGGGGGACACTGAAGCTTTCTTT. Protein sequence: CASSLGTGGDTEAFF.

This clonotype was seen more than once but under ten times. V usage is TRBV15 and J usage is TRBJ2-3; a possible D gene is TRBD2 (6 bases). V shed 1 base and J shed 4 bases, with 9 bases lying between them. CDR3 length equals 14 residues. Per germline, CDR1 LNHNV and CDR2 YYDKDF (reference sequence). In DNA, the CDR3 is TGTGCCACCAGCAGAGTGGCGGGGCCAGATACGCAGTATTTT. Amino acids: CATSRVAGPDTQYF.

This clonotype came up many times. V usage is TRBV27 and J usage is TRBJ1-5; D gene unclear. This CDR3 is 15 amino acids long. Germline V gene data show CDR1 as MNHEY and CDR2 as SMNVEV (reference sequence). Trimming removed 3 bases at V and 7 bases at J, with 16 bases between. This CDR3 reads CASSLGLESGQPQHF. CDR3 DNA: TGTGCCAGCAGTTTGGGCCTGGAGAGCGGGCAGCCCCAGCATTTT.

This clonotype appeared many times. V usage is TRBV10-3 and J usage is TRBJ2-5, with 8 bases identical to TRBD2. The CDR3 spans 16 residues. V dropped 0 bases and J dropped 5; count of bases not matched to a gene: 8. Germline-derived CDR1 and CDR2 are ENHRY and SYGVKD. The CDR3 is CAISESDTSGGETQYF. As DNA, the CDR3 is TGTGCCATCAGTGAGTCGGACACTAGCGGAGGGGAGACCCAGTACTTC.

The rearrangement uses TRBV11-2 and TRBJ2-7; possibly TRBD1 for D (6 bases). Trimming removed 3 bases from V and 6 bases from J, with 12 bases in between. The CDR3 loop spans 13 amino acids. Germline CDR1 is SGHAT and CDR2 is FQNNGV. The DNA of the CDR3 is TGTGCCAGCAGCTTGGGGGCGGAAACCGAGCAGTACTTC. Translation: CASSLGAETEQYF.

This clonotype was seen a single time. The chain is built from TRBV11-2 and TRBJ2-1; D is uncertain. V lost 3 bases and J 15 bases, leaving 15 bases between the germline ends. Germline V CDR1 and CDR2: SGHAT, FQNNGV. CDR3 length equals 12 residues. CDR3 residues: CASSFSGSRAFF. DNA of the CDR3: TGTGCCAGCAGCTTTTCCGGCTCTCGGGCGTTCTTC.

In its sample, this clonotype was seen a few times. The rearrangement joins TRBV13 to TRBJ2-1, with 12 bases matching TRBD2. V gave up 4 bases and J gave up 6 bases; unmatched junction bases: 7. This CDR3 contains 16 residues. Germline loops: CDR1 PRHDT, CDR2 FYEKMQ (reference sequence). The CDR3 region is CASSSWGTSGPNEQFF. The CDR3 DNA reads as TGTGCCAGCAGCTCTTGGGGGACTAGCGGGCCCAATGAGCAGTTCTTC.

This rearrangement joins TRBV30 to TRBJ2-5; 10 nucleotides line up with TRBD2. Germline V gene lookup returns CDR1 GTSNPN and CDR2 SVGIG (reference sequence). With 2 bases clipped from V and 4 bases from J, the junction kept 4 bases outside the gene matches. The CDR3 is made up of 14 amino acids. The DNA for the CDR3 is TGTGCCTGGAGTATCCGGACTAGCGGAGAGACCCAGTACTTC. The encoded protein is CAWSIRTSGETQYF.